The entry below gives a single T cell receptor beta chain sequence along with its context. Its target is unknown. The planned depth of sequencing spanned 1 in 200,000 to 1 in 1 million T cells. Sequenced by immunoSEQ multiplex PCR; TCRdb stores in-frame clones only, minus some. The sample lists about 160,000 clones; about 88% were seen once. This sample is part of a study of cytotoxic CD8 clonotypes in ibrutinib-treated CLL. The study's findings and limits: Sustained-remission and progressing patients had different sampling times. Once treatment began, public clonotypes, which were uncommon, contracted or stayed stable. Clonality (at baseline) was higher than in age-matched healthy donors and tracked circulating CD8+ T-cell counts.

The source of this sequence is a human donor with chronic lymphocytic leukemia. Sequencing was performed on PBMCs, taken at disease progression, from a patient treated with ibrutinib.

CDR3 bases: TGTGCCAGCAGCTTAGCGGGTTTCTCCCGGAGGCCTAACACTGAAGCTTTCTTT. Translated: CASSLAGFSRRPNTEAFF. This chain joins TRBV7-8 and TRBJ1-1; no clear D gene. V lost 0 bases, J lost 2 bases, and 19 bases lay in between. Per germline, CDR1 SGHVS and CDR2 FQNEAQ. CDR3 length equals 18 residues. The variable domain in full, with the rest retrieved from reference TRBV7-8 and TRBJ1-1, is GAGVSQSPRYKVAKRGQDVALRCDPISGHVSLFWYQQALGQGPEFLTYFQNEAQLDKSGLPSDRFFAERPEGSVSTLKIQRTQQEDSAVYLCASSLAGFSRRPNTEAFFGQGTRLTVV.